Ten or more counts support the clone carrying this TCR beta chain. The CDR3 end is not reached by the read, which stops 3 residues before it; the germline J gene fills it in. The data belong to a study of T cell clonality in common variable immunodeficiency. Both groups were predominantly of Caucasian heritage. Data came from immunoSEQ multiplex PCR; TCRdb stores just in-frame clones and leaves some out. The specimen has around 50,000 clones, none found just once. Trimming shortened V by 6 bases and J by 4 bases, and 9 bases separated the two germline ends. The CDR3 contains 12 residues. CDR1 and CDR2 (germline): LNHDA, SQIVND (reference sequence).

V usage is TRBV19 and J usage is TRBJ1-1; D possibly corresponds to TRBD1 (6 bases). This sequence originates from a person between 18 and 70 years old in good health. Source material: peripheral blood mononuclear cells. CDR3 loop: CASREGGTEAFF. CDR3 bases read: TGTGCCAGTAGAGAAGGGGGCACTGAA.